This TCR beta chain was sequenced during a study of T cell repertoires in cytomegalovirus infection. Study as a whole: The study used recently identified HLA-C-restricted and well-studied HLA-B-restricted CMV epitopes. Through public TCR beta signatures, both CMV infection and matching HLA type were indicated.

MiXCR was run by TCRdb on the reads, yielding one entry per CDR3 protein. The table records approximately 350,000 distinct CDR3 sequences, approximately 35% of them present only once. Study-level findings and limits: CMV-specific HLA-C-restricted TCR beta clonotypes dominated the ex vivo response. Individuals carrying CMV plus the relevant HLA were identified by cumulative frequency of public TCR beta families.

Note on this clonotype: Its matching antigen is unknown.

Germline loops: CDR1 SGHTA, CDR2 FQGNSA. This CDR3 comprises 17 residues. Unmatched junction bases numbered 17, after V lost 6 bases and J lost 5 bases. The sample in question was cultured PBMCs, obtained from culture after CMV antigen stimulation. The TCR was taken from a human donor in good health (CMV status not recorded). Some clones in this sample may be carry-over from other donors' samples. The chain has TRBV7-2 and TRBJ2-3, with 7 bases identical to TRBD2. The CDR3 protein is CASRDHSSGPPKDTQYF. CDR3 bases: TGTGCCAGCAGGGATCACTCTAGCGGACCTCCCAAAGATACGCAGTATTTT.